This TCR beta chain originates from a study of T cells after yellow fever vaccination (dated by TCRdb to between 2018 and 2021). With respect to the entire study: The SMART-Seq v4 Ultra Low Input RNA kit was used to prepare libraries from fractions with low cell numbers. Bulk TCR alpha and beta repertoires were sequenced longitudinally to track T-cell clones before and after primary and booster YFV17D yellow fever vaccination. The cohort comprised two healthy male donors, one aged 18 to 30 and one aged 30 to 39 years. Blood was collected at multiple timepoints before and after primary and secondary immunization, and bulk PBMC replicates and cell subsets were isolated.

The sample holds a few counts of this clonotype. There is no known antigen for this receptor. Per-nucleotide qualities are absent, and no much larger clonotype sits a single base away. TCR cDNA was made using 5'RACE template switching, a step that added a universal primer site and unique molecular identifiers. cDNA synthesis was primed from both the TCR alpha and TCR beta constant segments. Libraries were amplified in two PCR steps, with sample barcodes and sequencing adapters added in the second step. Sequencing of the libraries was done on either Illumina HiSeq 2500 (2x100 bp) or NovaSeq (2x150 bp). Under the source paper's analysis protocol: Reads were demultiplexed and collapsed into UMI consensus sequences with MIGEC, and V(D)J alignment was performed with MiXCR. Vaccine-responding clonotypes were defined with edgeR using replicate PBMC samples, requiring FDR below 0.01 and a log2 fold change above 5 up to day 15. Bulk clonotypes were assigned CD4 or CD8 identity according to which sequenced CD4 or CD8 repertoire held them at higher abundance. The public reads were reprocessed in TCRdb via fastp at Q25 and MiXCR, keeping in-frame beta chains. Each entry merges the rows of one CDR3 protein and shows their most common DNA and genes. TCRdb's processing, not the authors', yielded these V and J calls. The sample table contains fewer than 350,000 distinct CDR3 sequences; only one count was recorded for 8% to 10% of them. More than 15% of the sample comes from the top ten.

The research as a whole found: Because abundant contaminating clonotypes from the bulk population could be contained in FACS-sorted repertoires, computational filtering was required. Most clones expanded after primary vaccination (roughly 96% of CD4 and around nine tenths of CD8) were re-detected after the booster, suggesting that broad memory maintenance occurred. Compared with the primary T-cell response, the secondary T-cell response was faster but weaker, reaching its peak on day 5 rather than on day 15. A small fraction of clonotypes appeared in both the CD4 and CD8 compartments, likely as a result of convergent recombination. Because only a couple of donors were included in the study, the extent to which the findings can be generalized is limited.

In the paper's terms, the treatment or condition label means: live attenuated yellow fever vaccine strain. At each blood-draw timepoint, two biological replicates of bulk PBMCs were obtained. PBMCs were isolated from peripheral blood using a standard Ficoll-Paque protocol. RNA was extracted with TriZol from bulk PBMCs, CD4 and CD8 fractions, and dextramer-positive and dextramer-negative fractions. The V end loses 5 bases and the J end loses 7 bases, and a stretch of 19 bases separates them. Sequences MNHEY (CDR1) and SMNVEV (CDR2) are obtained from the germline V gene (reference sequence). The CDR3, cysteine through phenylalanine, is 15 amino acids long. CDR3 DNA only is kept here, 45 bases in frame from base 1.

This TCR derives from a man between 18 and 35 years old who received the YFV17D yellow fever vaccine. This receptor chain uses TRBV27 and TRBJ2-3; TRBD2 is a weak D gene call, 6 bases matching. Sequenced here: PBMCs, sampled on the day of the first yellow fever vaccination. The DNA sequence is TGTGCCAGCAGTCCAGTGGGCGGGGCCCCGAATACGCAGTATTTT. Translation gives CASSPVGGAPNTQYF.